This T cell receptor (beta chain) comes out of a study of cytomegalovirus exposure and HLA in healthy donors (dated by TCRdb to the late 2010s). Background on the whole study: An earlier analysis of approximately 600 of the donors reported 250 to 350 Gb of sequence data and approximately 110 million unique TCR beta sequences from 150 million to 200 million T cells. Donor age, sex, ethnicity and CMV serostatus were compiled alongside the repertoire data. All discovery cohort repertoires had been generated on a single sequencing platform. Using immunosequencing, the study profiled T cell repertoires from fewer than 850 subjects and related those repertoires to cytomegalovirus serostatus. In a later analysis, previously published TCR beta repertoires from 670 or so donors were re-analyzed and high-resolution HLA genotyping was added so that TCR occurrence patterns could be studied. The later analysis used no new phenotypic data to find candidate immune exposures, relying instead on TCR beta sequences and their occurrence across donors. In an earlier analysis of 587 of the donors, high-throughput TCR beta sequencing was used to judge whether each TCR beta V gene segment behaved as functional or pseudogenic. To predict cytomegalovirus infection status, the study brought together high-throughput TCR immunosequencing, statistical association of individual TCRs with disease status, and machine learning. Roughly 5 DR-DQ haplotypes were handled as single units for association and clustering, since linkage in the cohort was strong. The study aimed to test whether signatures of past pathogen exposure could be identified by cataloging public T cell receptors. The genetic ancestry cluster associated with self-reported Caucasian donors included 65% to 90% of the approximately 400 genotyped donors. Typing coverage varied by locus: roughly 620-640 donors for A, B, C, DRB1 and DQB1; 522 for DQA1; approximately 610 for DPA1; around 490 for DPB1. A separate validation cohort of roughly 110 different subjects was used in addition to the approximately 700-subject first cohort. On average, around 240,000 unique TCR beta nucleotide sequences were sequenced per donor among 398 genotyped donors of the cohort, with roughly 18% of those sequences being non-productive. Around 320 gigabases of sequencing data and 70 million to 100 million unique TCR sequences were included in an early release covering about 600 HLA-typed donors. In a later genetic analysis, genome-wide SNP genotypes for about 65% of the 666 donors were used, and that subset was treated as a discovery cohort. Both class I and class II loci were covered by HLA typing, at four-digit resolution. Points the paper makes about the study in general: In this cohort, only TCR beta chains were sequenced, and detectable features were limited by the absence of alpha or paired-chain data. Sequencing depth was assumed to be roughly uniform across donors in the presence/absence analyses, though that assumption may not hold. According to a later analysis, TCR association rates differed among HLA loci, with DRB1 alleles showing the most associated TCRs and HLA-C alleles showing the fewest. Broadly in line with IMGT annotations, most TCR beta V segments showed up in productive rearrangements about 90% or about 30% of the time in an earlier analysis of around 600 of the donors. Some IMGT-functional V segments, including TRBV6-2 and TRBV6-3, could not be told apart with the 87-base-pair reads, so those segments were excluded. When HLA alleles, especially DR and DQ, strongly co-occurred, attributing TCR associations to individual alleles was difficult. In a later analysis, some 17,000 TCR beta sequences were associated with specific HLA alleles at a false discovery rate of 0.05. A later analysis reported that several top co-occurrence clusters appeared linked to parvovirus B19, influenza, CMV and Epstein-Barr virus. The authors suggested that the approach could potentially be generalized to other disease states and immunological phenotypes. Linkage disequilibrium might explain the correlated functional status among segregating V segments, but an unknown experimental factor could not be excluded. HLA typing was unavailable for some donors at each locus, so association tests used only the typed subset. According to a later analysis, most CMV-associated TCR beta chains appeared to be HLA-restricted, and the HLA associations seemed to be driven largely by CMV exposure. In a later analysis, HLA-associated TCR beta chains showed more clonal expansion and lower generation probabilities than non-associated chains that were equally common. The study gave a list of 150 to 200 TCR beta chains associated with cytomegalovirus. A later genetic analysis reported fewer N-insertions in productive TCRs among donors in an Asian-associated ancestry cluster than the approximately 700-donor mean. A further reported finding was that TCR beta sequences accurately predicted the HLA-A and HLA-B alleles for most subjects in the first cohort. The classifier was reported to diagnose cytomegalovirus status with high specificity and sensitivity in both the original cohort and the validation cohort. In a later genetic analysis, a missense DCLRE1C variant was associated with V-gene and J-gene trimming of TCR beta chains, and the association was replicated in an independent cohort. Three of the identified cytomegalovirus-associated TCR beta chains were confirmed in vitro to be specific for cytomegalovirus antigens. Most TCR sequences were observed very rarely across donors, whereas some public TCRs were present in many individuals. For the cohort, immune exposure information was limited to CMV serostatus. The earlier analysis of almost 600 of the donors excluded 15 to 20 rarely observed V segments, including chromosome 9 orphons, because counts were too low. A group of highly shared sequence variants was considered likely to be a technical artifact of the sequencing pipeline.

On this clone: What antigen it recognizes has not been identified. The input lacks base qualities; no much larger clone sits a single base away.

V is pruned by 7 bases and J by 5 bases, leaving 8 bases of the junction without a gene match. The cysteine opens and the phenylalanine closes a CDR3 of 14 amino acids. Only the CDR3 DNA is retained, 42 bases long and in frame from the first base. Based on the germline V gene, the CDR1 and CDR2 sequences are SNHLY and FYNNEI. The cohort consisted of more than 650 healthy bone marrow donors. Cohort members were all nominally healthy when sampled, although unrecorded immune exposures were likely present. Of the 700 or so cohort members, around 290 had a positive CMV serostatus and about 400 had a negative one, while no CMV serostatus was recorded for the donor. A peripheral blood sample was collected from each donor, and TCR beta sequencing was performed on peripheral blood mononuclear cells. The Qiagen DNeasy Blood Extraction Kit was used to extract genomic DNA from the blood cell samples. The library was generated by the immunoSEQ multiplex PCR assay. For the multiplex PCR, a mixture combining 60 forward primers for TCR Vbeta segments and 13 reverse primers for TCR Jbeta segments was used. The CDR3 region of rearranged TCR beta genes was amplified from genomic DNA with a multiplex PCR assay. Amplified TCR beta libraries were sequenced as 87-base-pair reads on the Illumina HiSeq System. Under the source paper's analysis protocol: Across the roughly 670 repertoires, a later analysis counted 75 million to 90 million unique TCR beta chains, roughly 11 million of which were shared by at least two donors. Raw reads were error-corrected and collapsed into unique sequences by a nearest-neighbor algorithm in which closely related sequences were merged to remove PCR and sequencing errors. CDR3 sequences were aligned to IMGT reference sequences to assign V, D and J gene segments. For a sequence to be retained, a match of at least six nucleotides to both a V gene segment and a J gene segment was required. A rearrangement was called productive if the CDR3 had no stop codons and remained in frame with V and J, and every other rearrangement was called non-productive. Following IMGT convention, CDR3 was defined as the stretch from the second conserved V-encoded cysteine up to the conserved J-encoded phenylalanine. The earlier analysis of about 610 of the donors excluded sequences that lacked an unambiguous match to a single V gene segment. An earlier analysis of 587 of the donors classified V segments as functional when productive rearrangements were above 56.7% and as segregating when the standard deviation between donors was above 5%. To diagnose cytomegalovirus status from the catalog of TCR beta chain sequences, a statistical classification framework was built. V and J gene assignment, in a later analysis, came from comparing TCR nucleotide sequences with IMGT/GENE-DB human TR gene sequences. Using the TCRdist pipeline, a later analysis assigned CDR3 sequences along with most-parsimonious VDJ recombination scenarios. In a later analysis, each TCR beta chain was defined by its CDR3 amino acid sequence together with its V-gene family, and reads lacking a unique V-gene family were excluded. A later analysis removed 500 to 600 highly shared, low-generation-probability nucleotide sequences to deal with suspected cross-contamination and a sequencing artifact. In a later analysis, a clonal expansion index was calculated for each public chain from normalized within-repertoire ranks of inferred template counts. A later analysis computed generation probabilities with a VDJ recombination model fitted to out-of-frame rearrangements, and checked the results against IGoR. Hypergeometric tests were used in a later analysis to score TCR-TCR, TCR-HLA and TCR-CMV co-occurrence, with a repertoire-size bias correction applied to the TCR pairs. False discovery rates were estimated in a later analysis by permuting HLA or CMV assignments 20 times. In a later analysis, co-occurring TCRs were grouped using DBSCAN, and TCRdist sequence similarity was added for clustering within HLA-allele-positive subsets. Repertoires with fewer than 30,000 or more than 120,000 public chains were left out of co-occurrence clustering, as were about five repertoires with anomalous nucleotide sharing. Imported from immuneACCESS, the table was reduced by TCRdb to in-frame sequences with V and J called. These copies leave out some clones; in studies compared against another copy, an unresolved V gene accounts for under half, and the cause of the remainder is not known. The V and J calls and clone size are taken from that table; D and trimming were inferred from the DNA. Here the sample has roughly 140,000 clones; roughly 80% occur a single time. The leading ten clones occupy 3.5% of the sample.

The TCR originated in a human donor in good health. Sequencing input: PBMCs. The receptor chain draws on TRBV2 and TRBJ1-1, with 9 junctional bases fitting TRBD1. The CDR3 amino acid sequence is: CASTVDRGDTEAFF. The bases read TGTGCCAGCACCGTTGACAGGGGGGATACTGAAGCTTTCTTT.